The T cell receptor beta chain under discussion was sequenced for a study of control samples from healthy donors and cancer patients. The CDR3 runs to 14 residues. Germline V gene sequence: CDR1 LNHDA, CDR2 SQIVND (reference sequence). V lost 7 bases and J 4 bases, leaving 13 bases between the germline ends. The data were produced by immunoSEQ multiplex PCR, yet TCRdb's version contains in-frame clones alone and is incomplete. Here the sample spans some 120,000 clones, approximately 89% being singletons. The rearrangement joins TRBV19 to TRBJ2-2, with D uncertain. The source is a man aged 18 to 29 in good health. Sequencing was performed on blood. CDR3 region: CASTIQDGTGELFF. Here the CDR3 DNA reads TGTGCCAGTACCATCCAGGACGGCACCGGGGAGCTGTTTTTT.